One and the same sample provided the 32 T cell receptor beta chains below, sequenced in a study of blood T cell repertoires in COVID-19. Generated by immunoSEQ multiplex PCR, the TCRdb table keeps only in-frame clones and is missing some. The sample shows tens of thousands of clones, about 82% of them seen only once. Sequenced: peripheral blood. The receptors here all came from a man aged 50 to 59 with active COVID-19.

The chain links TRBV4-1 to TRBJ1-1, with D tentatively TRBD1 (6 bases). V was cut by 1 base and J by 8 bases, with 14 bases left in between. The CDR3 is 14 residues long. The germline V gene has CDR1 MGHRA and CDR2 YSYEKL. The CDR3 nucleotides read TGCGCCAGCAGCCAAGTTCCGGGGGGGGGCGAAGCTTTCTTT. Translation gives CASSQVPGGGEAFF.

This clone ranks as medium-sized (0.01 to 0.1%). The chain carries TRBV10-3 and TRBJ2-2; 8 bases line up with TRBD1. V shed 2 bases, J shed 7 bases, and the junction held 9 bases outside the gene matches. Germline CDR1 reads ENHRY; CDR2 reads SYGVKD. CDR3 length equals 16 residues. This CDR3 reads CAISESAGGYGGELFF. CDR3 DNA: TGTGCCATCAGTGAGAGTGCAGGGGGCTACGGCGGGGAGCTGTTTTTT.

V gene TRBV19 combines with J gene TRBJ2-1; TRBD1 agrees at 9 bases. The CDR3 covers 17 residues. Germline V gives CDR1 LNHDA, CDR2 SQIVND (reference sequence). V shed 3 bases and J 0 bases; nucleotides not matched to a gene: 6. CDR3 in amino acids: CASSIGTGLASYNEQFF. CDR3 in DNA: TGTGCCAGTAGTATCGGGACAGGGTTGGCCTCCTACAATGAGCAGTTCTTC.

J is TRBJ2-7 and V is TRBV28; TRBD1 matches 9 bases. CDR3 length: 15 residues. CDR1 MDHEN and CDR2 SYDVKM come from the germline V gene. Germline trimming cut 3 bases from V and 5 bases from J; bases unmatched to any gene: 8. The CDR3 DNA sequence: TGTGCCAGCAGTTTCCGGAACAGGGGGCTCAACGAGCAGTACTTC. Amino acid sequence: CASSFRNRGLNEQYF. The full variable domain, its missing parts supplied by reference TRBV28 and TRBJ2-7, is DVKVTQSSRYLVKRTGEKVFLECVQDMDHENMFWYRQDPGLGLRLIYFSYDVKMKEKGDIPEGYSVSREKKERFSLILESASTNQTSMYLCASSFRNRGLNEQYFGPGTRLTVT.

The CDR3 coding sequence is TGCAGCGTTCCGACAGGGATTAACTATGGCTACACCTTC. Protein: CSVPTGINYGYTF. This chain links TRBV29-1 with TRBJ1-2; 7 nucleotides align to TRBD1. This CDR3 is built from 13 residues. The trim removed 5 bases at V and 1 base at J, leaving 4 bases unmatched. Germline V gene lookup returns CDR1 SQVTM and CDR2 ANQGSEA.

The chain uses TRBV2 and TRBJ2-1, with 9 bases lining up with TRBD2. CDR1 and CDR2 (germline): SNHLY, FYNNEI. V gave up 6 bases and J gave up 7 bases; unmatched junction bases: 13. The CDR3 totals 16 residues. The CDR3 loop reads CASSSHPGTSLNEQFF. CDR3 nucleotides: TGTGCCAGCAGCTCACACCCCGGGACTAGCCTGAATGAGCAGTTCTTC. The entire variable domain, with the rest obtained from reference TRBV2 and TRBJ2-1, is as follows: EPEVTQTPSHQVTQMGQEVILRCVPISNHLYFYWYRQILGQKVEFLVSFYNNEISEKSEIFDDQFSVERPDGSNFTLKIRSTKLEDSAMYFCASSSHPGTSLNEQFFGPGTRLTVL.

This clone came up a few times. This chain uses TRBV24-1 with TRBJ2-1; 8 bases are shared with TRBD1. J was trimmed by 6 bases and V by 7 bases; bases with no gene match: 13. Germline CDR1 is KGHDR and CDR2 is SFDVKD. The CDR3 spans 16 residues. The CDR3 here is CATSRAGDRGFNEQFF. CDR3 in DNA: TGTGCCACCAGCAGGGCAGGAGACAGGGGATTCAATGAGCAGTTCTTC.

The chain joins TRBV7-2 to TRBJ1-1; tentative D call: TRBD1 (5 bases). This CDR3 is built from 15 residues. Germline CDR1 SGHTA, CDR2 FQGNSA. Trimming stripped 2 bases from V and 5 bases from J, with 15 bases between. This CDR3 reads CASSLRGRVRTEAFF. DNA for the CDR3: TGTGCCAGCAGCTTAAGGGGCAGAGTGAGGACTGAAGCTTTCTTT.

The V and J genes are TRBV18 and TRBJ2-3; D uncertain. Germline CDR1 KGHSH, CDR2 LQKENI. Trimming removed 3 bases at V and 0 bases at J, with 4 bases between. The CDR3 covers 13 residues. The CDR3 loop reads CASSPHSTDTQYF. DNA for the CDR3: TGTGCCAGCTCACCCCATAGCACAGATACGCAGTATTTT.

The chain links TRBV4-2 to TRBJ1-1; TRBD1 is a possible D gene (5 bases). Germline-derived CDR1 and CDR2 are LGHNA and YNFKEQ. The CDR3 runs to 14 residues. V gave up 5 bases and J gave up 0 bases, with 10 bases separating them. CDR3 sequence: CASSVRTLNTEAFF. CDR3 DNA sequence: TGTGCCAGCAGCGTGCGGACACTGAACACTGAAGCTTTCTTT.

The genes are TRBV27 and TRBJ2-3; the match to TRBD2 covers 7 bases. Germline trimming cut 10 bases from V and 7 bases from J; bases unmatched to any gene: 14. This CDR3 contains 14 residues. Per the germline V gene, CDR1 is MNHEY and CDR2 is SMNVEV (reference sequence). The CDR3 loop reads CATATPGRVNTQYF. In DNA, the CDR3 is TGTGCCACCGCTACGCCAGGGAGGGTGAATACGCAGTATTTT.

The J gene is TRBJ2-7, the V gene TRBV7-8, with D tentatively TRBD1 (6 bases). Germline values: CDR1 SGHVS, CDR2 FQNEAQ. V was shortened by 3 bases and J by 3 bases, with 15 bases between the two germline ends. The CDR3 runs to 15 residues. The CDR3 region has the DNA TGTGCCAGCAGCTTCCTTGGGACACCACTCTACGAGCAGTACTTC. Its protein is CASSFLGTPLYEQYF.

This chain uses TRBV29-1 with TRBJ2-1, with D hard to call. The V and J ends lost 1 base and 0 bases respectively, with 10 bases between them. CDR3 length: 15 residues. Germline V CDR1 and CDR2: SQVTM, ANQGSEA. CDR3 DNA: TGCAGCGTTGAAGGTTGGCGGAGCTCCTACAATGAGCAGTTCTTC. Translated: CSVEGWRSSYNEQFF.

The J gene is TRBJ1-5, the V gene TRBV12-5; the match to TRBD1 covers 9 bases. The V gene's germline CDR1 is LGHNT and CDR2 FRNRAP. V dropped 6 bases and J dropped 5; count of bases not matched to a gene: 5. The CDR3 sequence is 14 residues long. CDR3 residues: CASGPGQGYQPQHF. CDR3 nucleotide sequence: TGTGCTAGTGGCCCGGGACAGGGTTATCAGCCCCAGCATTTT.

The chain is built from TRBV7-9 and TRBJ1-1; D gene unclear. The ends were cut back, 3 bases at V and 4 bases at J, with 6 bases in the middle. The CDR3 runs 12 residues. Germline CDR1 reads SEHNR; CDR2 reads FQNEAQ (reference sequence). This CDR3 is CASSFDTTEAFF. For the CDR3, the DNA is TGTGCCAGCAGCTTTGACACCACTGAAGCTTTCTTT.

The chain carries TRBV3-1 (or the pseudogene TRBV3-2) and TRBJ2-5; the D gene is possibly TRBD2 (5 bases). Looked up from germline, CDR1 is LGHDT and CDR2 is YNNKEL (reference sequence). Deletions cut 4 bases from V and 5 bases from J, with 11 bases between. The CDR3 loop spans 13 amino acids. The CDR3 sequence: CASSPRGSETQYF. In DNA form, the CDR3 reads TGTGCCAGCAGCCCCCGAGGGTCGGAGACCCAGTACTTC.

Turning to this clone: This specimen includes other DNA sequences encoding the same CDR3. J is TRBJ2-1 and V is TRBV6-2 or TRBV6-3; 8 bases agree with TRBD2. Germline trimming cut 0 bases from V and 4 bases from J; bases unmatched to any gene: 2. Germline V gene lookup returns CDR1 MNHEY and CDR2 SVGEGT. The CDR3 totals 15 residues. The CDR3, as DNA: TGTGCCAGCAGTTACTCTCGGGGGGGATACAATGAGCAGTTCTTC. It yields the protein CASSYSRGGYNEQFF.

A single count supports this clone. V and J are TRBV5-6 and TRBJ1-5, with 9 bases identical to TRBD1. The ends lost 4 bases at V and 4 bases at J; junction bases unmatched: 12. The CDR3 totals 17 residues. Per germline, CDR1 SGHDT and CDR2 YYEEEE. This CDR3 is CASSRALGQGPNQPQHF. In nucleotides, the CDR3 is TGTGCCAGCAGCCGAGCTCTCGGACAGGGGCCGAATCAGCCCCAGCATTTT.

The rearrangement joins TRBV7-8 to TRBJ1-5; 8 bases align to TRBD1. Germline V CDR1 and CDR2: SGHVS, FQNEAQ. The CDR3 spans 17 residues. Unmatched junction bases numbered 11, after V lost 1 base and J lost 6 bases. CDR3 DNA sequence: TGTGCCAGCAGCTTAGGACCTACGCCGGACAGGGCTCAGCCCCAGCATTTT. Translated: CASSLGPTPDRAQPQHF. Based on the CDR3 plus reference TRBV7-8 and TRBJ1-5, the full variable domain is GAGVSQSPRYKVAKRGQDVALRCDPISGHVSLFWYQQALGQGPEFLTYFQNEAQLDKSGLPSDRFFAERPEGSVSTLKIQRTQQEDSAVYLCASSLGPTPDRAQPQHFGDGTRLSIL.

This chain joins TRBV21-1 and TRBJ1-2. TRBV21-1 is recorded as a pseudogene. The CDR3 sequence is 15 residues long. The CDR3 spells CASSARGSLSYGYTF. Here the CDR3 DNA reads TGTGCCAGCAGCGCGAGAGGGTCCCTTAGCTATGGCTACACCTTC.

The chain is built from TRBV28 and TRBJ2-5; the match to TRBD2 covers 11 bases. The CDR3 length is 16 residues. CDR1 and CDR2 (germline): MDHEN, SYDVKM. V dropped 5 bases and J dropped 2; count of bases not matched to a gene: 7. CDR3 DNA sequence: TGTGCCAGCAGTAAGGGACTAGCGGAACTACAAGAGACCCAGTACTTC. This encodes CASSKGLAELQETQYF.

The CDR3, as DNA: TGTGTCAGAAGCTTGAAAACTAGCGGGATCAACTACGAGCAGTACTTC. It translates to CVRSLKTSGINYEQYF. The chain joins TRBV7-5 to TRBJ2-7; the table gives TRBD2 as D, unverified against the DNA. TRBV7-5 is classified as a pseudogene. The CDR3 is 16 residues long.

CDR3 DNA sequence: TGTGCCAGTGGGGGACACCCGTACGAGCAGTACTTC. Protein product: CASGGHPYEQYF. The chain carries TRBV19 and TRBJ2-7, with D maybe TRBD1 (6 bases). The CDR3 is 12 residues long. V gave up 8 bases and J gave up 4 bases, with 12 bases separating them. CDR1 is LNHDA and CDR2 is SQIVND in the germline V gene (reference sequence).

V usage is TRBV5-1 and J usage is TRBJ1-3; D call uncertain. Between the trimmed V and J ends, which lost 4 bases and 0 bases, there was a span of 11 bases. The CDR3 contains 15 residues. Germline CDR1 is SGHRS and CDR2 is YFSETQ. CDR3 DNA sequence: TGCGCCAGCAGCGAAAGCCTCCTCTCTGGAAACACCATATATTTT. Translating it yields CASSESLLSGNTIYF.

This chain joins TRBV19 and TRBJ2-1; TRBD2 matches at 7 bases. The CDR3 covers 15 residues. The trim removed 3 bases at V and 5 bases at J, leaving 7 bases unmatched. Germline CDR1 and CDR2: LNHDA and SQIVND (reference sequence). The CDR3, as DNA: TGTGCCAGTAGTATCGCTAGCGGAAAAAACAATGAGCAGTTCTTC. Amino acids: CASSIASGKNNEQFF.

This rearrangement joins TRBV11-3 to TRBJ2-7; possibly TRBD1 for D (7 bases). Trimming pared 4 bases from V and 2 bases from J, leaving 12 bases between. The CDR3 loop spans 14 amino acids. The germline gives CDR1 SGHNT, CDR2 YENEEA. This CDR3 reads CASSSWRGPYEQYF. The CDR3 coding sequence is TGTGCCAGCAGCTCCTGGAGGGGGCCCTACGAGCAGTACTTC.

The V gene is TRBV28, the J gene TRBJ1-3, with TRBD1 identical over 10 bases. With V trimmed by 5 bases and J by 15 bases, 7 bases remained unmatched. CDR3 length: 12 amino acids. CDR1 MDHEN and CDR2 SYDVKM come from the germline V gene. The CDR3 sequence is CASSRDRGRGYF. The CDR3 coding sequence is TGTGCCAGCAGTCGGGACAGGGGACGTGGATATTTT. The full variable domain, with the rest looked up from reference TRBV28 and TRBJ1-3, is DVKVTQSSRYLVKRTGEKVFLECVQDMDHENMFWYRQDPGLGLRLIYFSYDVKMKEKGDIPEGYSVSREKKERFSLILESASTNQTSMYLCASSRDRGRGYFGEGSWLTVV.

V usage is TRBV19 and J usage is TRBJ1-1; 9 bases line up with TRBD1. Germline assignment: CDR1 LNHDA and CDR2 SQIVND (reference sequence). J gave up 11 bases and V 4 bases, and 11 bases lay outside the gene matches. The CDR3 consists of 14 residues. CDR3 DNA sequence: TGTGCCAGTAGTACAAACAGGGGGCTTATGCGGGCTTTCTTT. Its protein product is CASSTNRGLMRAFF. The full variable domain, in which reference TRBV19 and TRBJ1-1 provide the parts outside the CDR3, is DGGITQSPKYLFRKEGQNVTLSCEQNLNHDAMYWYRQDPGQGLRLIYYSQIVNDFQKGDIAEGYSVSREKKESFPLTVTSAQKNPTAFYLCASSTNRGLMRAFFGQGTRLTVV.

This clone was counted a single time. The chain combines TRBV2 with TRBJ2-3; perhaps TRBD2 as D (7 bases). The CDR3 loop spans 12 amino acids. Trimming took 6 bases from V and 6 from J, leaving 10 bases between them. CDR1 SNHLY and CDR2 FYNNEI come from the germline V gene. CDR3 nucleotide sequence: TGTGCCAGCAGGGGAGGGGGGGATACGCAGTATTTT. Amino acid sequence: CASRGGGDTQYF.

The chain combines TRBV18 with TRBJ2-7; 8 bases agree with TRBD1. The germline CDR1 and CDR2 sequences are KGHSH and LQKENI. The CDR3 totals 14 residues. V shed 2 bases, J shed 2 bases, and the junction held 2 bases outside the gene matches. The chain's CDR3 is CASSPGQGAYEQYF. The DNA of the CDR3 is TGTGCCAGCTCACCAGGACAGGGAGCCTACGAGCAGTACTTC.

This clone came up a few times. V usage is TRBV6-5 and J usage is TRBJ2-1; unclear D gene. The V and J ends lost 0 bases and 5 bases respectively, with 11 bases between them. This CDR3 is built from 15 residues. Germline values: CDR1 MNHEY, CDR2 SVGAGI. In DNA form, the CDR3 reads TGTGCCAGCAGTTACTCTGGCCCCCCCGACAATGAGCAGTTCTTC. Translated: CASSYSGPPDNEQFF.

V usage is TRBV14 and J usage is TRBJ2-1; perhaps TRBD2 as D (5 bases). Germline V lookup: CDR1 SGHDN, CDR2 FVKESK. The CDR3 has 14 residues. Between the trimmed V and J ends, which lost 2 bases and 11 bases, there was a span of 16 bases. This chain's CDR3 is CASSQTVYEGKQFF. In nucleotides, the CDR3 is TGTGCCAGCAGCCAAACAGTGTACGAGGGAAAGCAGTTCTTC.